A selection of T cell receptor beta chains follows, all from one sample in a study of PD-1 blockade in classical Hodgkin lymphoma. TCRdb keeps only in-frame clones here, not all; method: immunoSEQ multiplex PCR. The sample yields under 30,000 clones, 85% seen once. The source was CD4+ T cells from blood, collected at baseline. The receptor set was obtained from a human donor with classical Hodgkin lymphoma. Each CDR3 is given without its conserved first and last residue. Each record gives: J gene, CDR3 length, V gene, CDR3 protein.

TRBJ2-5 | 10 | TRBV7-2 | ASSPVWETQY
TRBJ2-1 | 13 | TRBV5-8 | ASSFDGSSYNEQF
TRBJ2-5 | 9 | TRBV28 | ASSPQETQY
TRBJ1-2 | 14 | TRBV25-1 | ASSEVLFGAANGYT
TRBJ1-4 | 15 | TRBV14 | ASSQDHYRQGNEKLF
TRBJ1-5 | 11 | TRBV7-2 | ASSPSPNQPQH
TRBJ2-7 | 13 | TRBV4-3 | ASSQDGAAGYEQY
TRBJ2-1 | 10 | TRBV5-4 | ASSLWKNEQF
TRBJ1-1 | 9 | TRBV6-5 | ASSQHTEAF
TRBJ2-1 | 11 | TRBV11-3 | ASSRGGRGEQF
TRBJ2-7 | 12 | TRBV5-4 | ASSSKTELYEQY
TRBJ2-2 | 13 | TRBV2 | ASRTGTTNTGELF
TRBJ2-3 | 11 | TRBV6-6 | ASVSPYTDTQY
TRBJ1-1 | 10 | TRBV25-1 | ASGDDRERAF
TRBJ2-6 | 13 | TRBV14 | ASSQDGGTANVLT
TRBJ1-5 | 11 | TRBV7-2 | ASSLQPNQPQH
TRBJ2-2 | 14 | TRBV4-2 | ASSQDRGRRTGELF
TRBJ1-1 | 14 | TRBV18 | ASSQSTGRRDTEAF
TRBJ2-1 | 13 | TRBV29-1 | SVATGTGSYNEQF
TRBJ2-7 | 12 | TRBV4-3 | ASSLEQGFHEQY
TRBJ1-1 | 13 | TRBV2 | ASSVGQGRNTEAF
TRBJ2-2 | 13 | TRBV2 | ASGTSGMNTGELF
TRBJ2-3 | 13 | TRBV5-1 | ASSLEGQGTDTQY
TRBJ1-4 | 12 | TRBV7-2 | ASSQRATNEKLF
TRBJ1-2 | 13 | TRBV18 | ASSPPDSIVYGYT
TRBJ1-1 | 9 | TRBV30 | AWNRATEAF
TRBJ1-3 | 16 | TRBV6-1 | ASSEVGWPGDSGNTIY
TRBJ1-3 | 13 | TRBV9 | ASSATTGVGNTIY
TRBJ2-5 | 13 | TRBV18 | ASSPPGQHQETQY
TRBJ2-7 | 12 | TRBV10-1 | ASSEDRSSYEQY
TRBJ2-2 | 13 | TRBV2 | ASRDGLANTGELF
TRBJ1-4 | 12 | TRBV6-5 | ASRRDRGPEKLF
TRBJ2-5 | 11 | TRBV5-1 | ASSLNPPETQY
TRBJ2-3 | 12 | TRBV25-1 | ASSPRAGQDTQY
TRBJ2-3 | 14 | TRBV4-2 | ASSLLSGSGTDTQY
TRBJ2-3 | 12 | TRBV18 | ASSPPVSSDTQY
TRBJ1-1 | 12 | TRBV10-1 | ASSENSQNTEAF
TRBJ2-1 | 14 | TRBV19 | ASSPGQAISYNEQF
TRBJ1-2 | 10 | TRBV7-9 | ASSLGESGYT
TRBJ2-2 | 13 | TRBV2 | ASSGGTGVTGELF
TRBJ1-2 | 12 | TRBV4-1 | ASSSDRVRSGYT
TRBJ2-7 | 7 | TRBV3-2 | ASSQTAY
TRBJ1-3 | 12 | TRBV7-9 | ASSLGGLGNTIY
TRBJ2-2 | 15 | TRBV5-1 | ASSLVGALMNTGELF
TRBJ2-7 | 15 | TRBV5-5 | ASSRRGVAAGDYEQY
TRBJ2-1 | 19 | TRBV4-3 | ASSQVFPFSGTGGSYNEQF
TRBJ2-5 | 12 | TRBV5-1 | ASRASDLQETQY
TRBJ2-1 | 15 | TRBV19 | ASSGVERRFFHNEQF
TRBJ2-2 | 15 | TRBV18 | ASSPQGATWNTGELF
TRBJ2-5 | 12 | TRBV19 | ASSIDGSRETQY